These T cell receptor beta chains were read from a single sample in a study of CD4 T cells in relation to SARS-CoV-2 and coronaviruses. Assay: immunoSEQ multiplex PCR; the TCRdb copy retains only in-frame clones and omits some. The sample has 25,000 or so clones; around 76% are singletons. These receptors are not linked to any known antigen. Source material: CD4+ T cells from PBMCs, cultured in vitro. These receptors came from a human donor in good health. The CDR3 runs from the conserved cysteine through the conserved F or W. Each record gives: clone size, D gene, V gene, J gene, CDR3 protein, CDR3 DNA. The D gene is left open where the match is weak. Not all rows give a size; the values are once, few, many and, for expanded clones, a class.

clone_size: NA; d_call: NA; v_call: TRBV11-2; j_call: TRBJ2-3; cdr3_aa: CASSPERTDTQYF; cdr3_nt: TGTGCCAGCAGCCCTGAGCGCACAGATACGCAGTATTTT
clone_size: NA; d_call: NA; v_call: TRBV4-2; j_call: TRBJ2-1; cdr3_aa: CASSQNGLDFDEQFF; cdr3_nt: TGTGCCAGCAGCCAAAATGGGCTAGATTTCGATGAGCAGTTCTTC
clone_size: NA; d_call: NA; v_call: TRBV10-2; j_call: TRBJ2-5; cdr3_aa: CASSGLQETQYF; cdr3_nt: TGCGCCAGCAGTGGACTACAAGAGACCCAGTACTTC
clone_size: NA; d_call: NA; v_call: TRBV4-3; j_call: TRBJ1-1; cdr3_aa: CASSQHDTEAFF; cdr3_nt: TGCGCCAGCAGCCAACACGACACTGAAGCTTTCTTT
clone_size: few; d_call: NA; v_call: TRBV11-2; j_call: TRBJ1-4; cdr3_aa: CASSLRGLGEKLFF; cdr3_nt: TGTGCCAGCAGCTTACGAGGGCTGGGCGAAAAACTGTTTTTT
clone_size: NA; d_call: NA; v_call: TRBV6-5; j_call: TRBJ1-1; cdr3_aa: CASSYRYTMNTEAFF; cdr3_nt: TGTGCCAGCAGTTACCGATATACTATGAACACTGAAGCTTTCTTT
clone_size: NA; d_call: NA; v_call: TRBV3-1/TRBV3-2; j_call: TRBJ2-7; cdr3_aa: CASGTLNYEQYF; cdr3_nt: TGTGCCAGCGGGACTCTTAATTACGAGCAGTACTTC
clone_size: NA; d_call: TRBD1; v_call: TRBV5-1; j_call: TRBJ2-1; cdr3_aa: CASSSRDRERNEQFF; cdr3_nt: TGCGCCAGCAGCAGCCGGGACAGGGAACGGAATGAGCAGTTCTTC
clone_size: NA; d_call: NA; v_call: TRBV5-1; j_call: TRBJ2-6; cdr3_aa: CASSVRGSGANVLTF; cdr3_nt: TGCGCCAGCAGCGTTAGGGGCTCTGGGGCCAACGTCCTGACTTTC
clone_size: medium-sized; d_call: TRBD2; v_call: TRBV27; j_call: TRBJ2-7; cdr3_aa: CASSFYGGLAGEQYF; cdr3_nt: TGTGCCAGCAGTTTTTACGGGGGACTAGCGGGGGAGCAGTACTTC
clone_size: NA; d_call: NA; v_call: TRBV6-2/TRBV6-3; j_call: TRBJ1-1; cdr3_aa: CASSYYGENTEAFF; cdr3_nt: TGTGCCAGCAGTTACTATGGGGAGAACACTGAAGCTTTCTTT
clone_size: few; d_call: NA; v_call: TRBV7-9; j_call: TRBJ2-5; cdr3_aa: CASRGREAGQETQYF; cdr3_nt: TGTGCCAGCCGGGGTAGGGAGGCGGGACAAGAGACCCAGTACTTC
clone_size: NA; d_call: NA; v_call: TRBV19; j_call: TRBJ2-5; cdr3_aa: CASSKTAQETQYF; cdr3_nt: TGTGCCAGCAGTAAGACAGCTCAAGAGACCCAGTACTTC
clone_size: NA; d_call: NA; v_call: TRBV3-1/TRBV3-2; j_call: TRBJ2-7; cdr3_aa: CASSRDFSYEQYF; cdr3_nt: TGTGCCAGCAGCCGGGACTTCTCCTACGAGCAGTACTTC
clone_size: NA; d_call: TRBD2; v_call: TRBV23-1; j_call: TRBJ2-7; cdr3_aa: CASSLKDTGTSGSYEQYF; cdr3_nt: TGCGCCAGCAGTCTCAAGGATACCGGGACTAGCGGATCCTACGAGCAGTACTTC
clone_size: NA; d_call: TRBD2; v_call: TRBV7-2; j_call: TRBJ2-3; cdr3_aa: CASSLVWEKREGWGDTQYF; cdr3_nt: TGTGCCAGCAGCTTAGTGTGGGAAAAGCGGGAGGGCTGGGGAGATACGCAGTATTTT
clone_size: NA; d_call: TRBD1; v_call: TRBV12-3/TRBV12-4; j_call: TRBJ2-1; cdr3_aa: CASRGDRGEFF; cdr3_nt: TGTGCCAGCAGGGGGGACAGGGGAGAGTTCTTC
clone_size: NA; d_call: NA; v_call: TRBV5-5; j_call: TRBJ2-7; cdr3_aa: CASSPGSSYEQYF; cdr3_nt: TGTGCCAGCTCCCCGGGCAGCTCCTACGAGCAGTACTTC
clone_size: NA; d_call: NA; v_call: TRBV6-5; j_call: TRBJ1-3; cdr3_aa: CASSYGPGNTIYF; cdr3_nt: TGTGCCAGCAGTTACGGCCCTGGAAACACCATATATTTT
clone_size: NA; d_call: TRBD1; v_call: TRBV6-6; j_call: TRBJ1-1; cdr3_aa: CASRRGQGEAFF; cdr3_nt: TGTGCCAGCAGACGGGGACAGGGAGAAGCTTTCTTT
clone_size: NA; d_call: TRBD1; v_call: TRBV7-9; j_call: TRBJ2-3; cdr3_aa: CASSEGGAGTDTQYF; cdr3_nt: TGTGCCAGCAGCGAAGGGGGCGCGGGCACAGATACGCAGTATTTT
clone_size: NA; d_call: TRBD2; v_call: TRBV4-2; j_call: TRBJ2-3; cdr3_aa: CASSQGLAGPSTDTQYF; cdr3_nt: TGTGCCAGCAGCCAGGGACTAGCGGGACCGAGCACAGATACGCAGTATTTT
clone_size: NA; d_call: NA; v_call: TRBV9; j_call: TRBJ1-1; cdr3_aa: CASSARTDRAEAFF; cdr3_nt: TGTGCCAGCAGCGCGAGGACAGATCGTGCTGAAGCTTTCTTT
clone_size: NA; d_call: NA; v_call: TRBV6-5; j_call: TRBJ2-6; cdr3_aa: CAIKGGAAGANVLTF; cdr3_nt: TGTGCCATCAAGGGGGGCGCAGCTGGGGCCAACGTCCTGACTTTC
clone_size: NA; d_call: NA; v_call: TRBV10-3; j_call: TRBJ2-2; cdr3_aa: CAISWETGELFF; cdr3_nt: TGTGCCATCAGTTGGGAGACCGGGGAGCTGTTTTTT
clone_size: once; d_call: TRBD1; v_call: TRBV27; j_call: TRBJ1-2; cdr3_aa: CASSRTGSYGYTF; cdr3_nt: TGTGCCAGCAGTCGGACAGGGTCCTATGGCTACACCTTC
clone_size: once; d_call: NA; v_call: TRBV11-2; j_call: TRBJ1-2; cdr3_aa: CASSLSGGDLYGYTF; cdr3_nt: TGTGCCAGCAGCCTGTCAGGCGGCGACCTCTATGGCTACACCTTC
clone_size: NA; d_call: NA; v_call: TRBV2; j_call: TRBJ1-1; cdr3_aa: CASSVRSRGTEAFF; cdr3_nt: TGTGCCAGCAGTGTAAGGTCCCGAGGCACTGAAGCTTTCTTT
clone_size: NA; d_call: TRBD1; v_call: TRBV4-3; j_call: TRBJ1-1; cdr3_aa: CASSQGYRGYTEAFF; cdr3_nt: TGCGCCAGCAGCCAAGGCTACAGGGGGTACACTGAAGCTTTCTTT
clone_size: once; d_call: NA; v_call: TRBV9; j_call: TRBJ2-3; cdr3_aa: CASSVGLAADTQYF; cdr3_nt: TGTGCCAGCAGCGTAGGGTTAGCGGCGGATACGCAGTATTTT
clone_size: NA; d_call: NA; v_call: TRBV3-1/TRBV3-2; j_call: TRBJ1-4; cdr3_aa: CASSQALDEKLFF; cdr3_nt: TGTGCCAGCAGCCAAGCCTTGGACGAAAAACTGTTTTTT
clone_size: NA; d_call: TRBD2; v_call: TRBV5-1; j_call: TRBJ2-1; cdr3_aa: CASSASLGGVNEQFF; cdr3_nt: TGCGCCAGCAGCGCCTCGCTGGGGGGGGTCAATGAGCAGTTCTTC
clone_size: NA; d_call: NA; v_call: TRBV11-3; j_call: TRBJ2-1; cdr3_aa: CASSLGTSRHNEQFF; cdr3_nt: TGTGCCAGCAGCTTAGGGACTTCCCGGCACAATGAGCAGTTCTTC
clone_size: NA; d_call: NA; v_call: TRBV2; j_call: TRBJ1-5; cdr3_aa: CASSIPGVQPQHF; cdr3_nt: TGTGCCAGCAGTATTCCAGGGGTTCAGCCCCAGCATTTT
clone_size: few; d_call: TRBD1; v_call: TRBV19; j_call: TRBJ2-7; cdr3_aa: CASSRTGNNEQYF; cdr3_nt: TGTGCCAGTAGTAGGACAGGGAACAACGAGCAGTACTTC
clone_size: NA; d_call: TRBD1; v_call: TRBV4-1; j_call: TRBJ2-4; cdr3_aa: CASSQWTGTKNIQYF; cdr3_nt: TGCGCCAGCAGCCAATGGACAGGGACCAAAAACATTCAGTACTTC
clone_size: NA; d_call: NA; v_call: TRBV9; j_call: TRBJ1-4; cdr3_aa: CASSVGVGGRTNEKLFF; cdr3_nt: TGTGCCAGCAGCGTAGGTGTCGGGGGGCGAACTAATGAAAAACTGTTTTTT
clone_size: NA; d_call: NA; v_call: TRBV2; j_call: TRBJ1-4; cdr3_aa: CASSLRVGNEKLFF; cdr3_nt: TGTGCCAGCAGTCTGAGGGTAGGAAATGAAAAACTGTTTTTT
clone_size: NA; d_call: NA; v_call: TRBV6-2/TRBV6-3; j_call: TRBJ2-5; cdr3_aa: CASSARLGVGVETQYF; cdr3_nt: TGTGCCAGCAGCGCCCGTCTAGGGGTGGGGGTGGAGACCCAGTACTTC
clone_size: NA; d_call: NA; v_call: TRBV4-1; j_call: TRBJ1-2; cdr3_aa: CASSRYSPGRSGYGYTF; cdr3_nt: TGCGCCAGCAGCCGCTATTCACCCGGACGGTCTGGCTATGGCTACACCTTC
clone_size: NA; d_call: TRBD1; v_call: TRBV7-8; j_call: TRBJ2-7; cdr3_aa: CATRDRERYEQYF; cdr3_nt: TGTGCCACCCGAGACAGGGAGAGATACGAGCAGTACTTC
clone_size: NA; d_call: TRBD1; v_call: TRBV5-1; j_call: TRBJ1-4; cdr3_aa: CASSQQGGNEKLFF; cdr3_nt: TGCGCCAGCAGCCAACAGGGGGGGAATGAAAAACTGTTTTTT
clone_size: few; d_call: TRBD2; v_call: TRBV5-4; j_call: TRBJ2-1; cdr3_aa: CASSSGTSTYNEQFF; cdr3_nt: TGTGCCAGCAGCTCCGGGACTAGTACCTACAATGAGCAGTTCTTC
clone_size: NA; d_call: TRBD1; v_call: TRBV5-6; j_call: TRBJ1-1; cdr3_aa: CASSSGQGGRGAFF; cdr3_nt: TGTGCCAGCAGCTCGGGACAGGGTGGACGGGGAGCTTTCTTT
clone_size: NA; d_call: NA; v_call: TRBV3-1/TRBV3-2; j_call: TRBJ1-3; cdr3_aa: CASSQDLSGNTIYF; cdr3_nt: TGTGCCAGCAGCCAAGACCTCTCTGGAAACACCATATATTTT
clone_size: NA; d_call: TRBD2; v_call: TRBV6-5; j_call: TRBJ2-1; cdr3_aa: CASSPGTSPVEQFF; cdr3_nt: TGTGCCAGCAGTCCAGGGACTAGCCCCGTTGAGCAGTTCTTC